This TCR beta chain derives from a study of technical replicates of blood from several donors. Sequencing used immunoSEQ multiplex PCR; TCRdb keeps in-frame clones, though not all of them. The table lists about 73,000 clones, 90% of them singletons. Trimming took off 9 bases at V and 0 bases at J, with 12 bases between the two ends. CDR1 is MNHEY and CDR2 is SVGAGI in the germline V gene. The CDR3 is 15 amino acids. Material for sequencing was PBMCs. This sequence originates from a human donor in good health. Some clones in this sample may be carry-over from other donors' samples. V is TRBV6-5 and J is TRBJ1-6; D ambiguous. The DNA for the CDR3 is TGTGCCAGTAGACCGAGGAGCTCCTATAATTCACCCCTCCACTTT. Its protein is CASRPRSSYNSPLHF.